These 4 T cell receptor beta chains were all obtained from the same sample, sequenced in a study of blood T cells in healthy people across ages. It was with a sample-barcoded 5' primer and a J-beta primer mix that a second PCR of about 6 to 12 cycles was run. MiXCR, run by TCRdb on the 5' RACE reads, gives a single entry per CDR3 protein. This sample yields about 1,800,000 distinct CDR3 sequences, of which 28% are seen a single time; 6.5% to 8.5% belongs to the top ten. Input material: blood. The receptors here all came from a woman in her thirties in good health.

In its sample, this clonotype was seen many times. The rearrangement links TRBV27 to TRBJ2-5, with D possibly being TRBD1 (5 bases). The CDR3 loop spans 14 amino acids. Trimming shortened V by 6 bases and J by 0 bases, and 11 bases separated the two germline ends. From germline, CDR1 is MNHEY and CDR2 SMNVEV (reference sequence). CDR3 amino acids: CASSRRQYQETQYF. The CDR3 region has the DNA TGTGCCAGCAGCCGTCGACAGTACCAAGAGACCCAGTACTTC.

This clonotype was detected a few times. The chain links TRBV5-6 to TRBJ2-3, with D perhaps matching TRBD1 (5 bases). V lost 4 bases, J lost 2 bases, and 14 bases lay in between. This CDR3 has 15 amino acids. Germline loops: CDR1 SGHDT, CDR2 YYEEEE. CDR3 nucleotide sequence: TGTGCCAGCAGCGTCCTGGACACCTCCACAGATACGCAGTATTTT. This encodes CASSVLDTSTDTQYF.

This chain joins TRBV7-3 and TRBJ2-3; a weak D match, TRBD2 (6 bases). Germline values: CDR1 SGHTA, CDR2 FQGTGA. The CDR3 extends over 15 amino acids. Between the trimmed V and J ends, which lost 5 bases and 1 base, there was a span of 13 bases. DNA for the CDR3: TGTGCCAGCAGCATCACCGGGACTGGCACAGATACGCAGTATTTT. The encoded protein is CASSITGTGTDTQYF.

The genes are TRBV7-6 and TRBJ2-3; TRBD2 matches 13 bases. Germline CDR1 SGHVS, CDR2 FNYEAQ. The V segment lost 5 bases and the J segment 4 bases; nucleotides outside the gene matches: 15. The CDR3 length is 19 residues. The CDR3 loop is CASSQRRMTSGGPPDTQYF. CDR3 bases: TGTGCCAGCAGCCAACGACGGATGACTAGCGGGGGGCCCCCAGATACGCAGTATTTT.